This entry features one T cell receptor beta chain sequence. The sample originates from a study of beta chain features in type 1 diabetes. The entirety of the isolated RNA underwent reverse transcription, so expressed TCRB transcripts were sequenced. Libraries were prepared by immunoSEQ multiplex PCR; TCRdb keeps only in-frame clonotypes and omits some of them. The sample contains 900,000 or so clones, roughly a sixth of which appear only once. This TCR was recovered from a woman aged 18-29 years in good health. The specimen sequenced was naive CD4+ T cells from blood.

CDR3 residues: CASSPATGVGQYF. The CDR3 DNA sequence: TGTGCCAGCTCACCAGCAACAGGGGTCGGGCAGTACTTC. The rearrangement uses TRBV18 and TRBJ2-7; the match to TRBD1 covers 7 bases. J gave up 9 bases and V 2 bases, and 7 bases lay outside the gene matches. The germline gives CDR1 KGHSH, CDR2 LQKENI. The length of the CDR3 is 13 residues. Full variable domain (rest looked up from reference TRBV18 and TRBJ2-7): NAGVMQNPRHLVRRRGQEARLRCSPMKGHSHVYWYRQLPEEGLKFMVYLQKENIIDESGMPKERFSAEFPKEGPSILRIQQVVRGDSAAYFCASSPATGVGQYFGPGTRLTVT.